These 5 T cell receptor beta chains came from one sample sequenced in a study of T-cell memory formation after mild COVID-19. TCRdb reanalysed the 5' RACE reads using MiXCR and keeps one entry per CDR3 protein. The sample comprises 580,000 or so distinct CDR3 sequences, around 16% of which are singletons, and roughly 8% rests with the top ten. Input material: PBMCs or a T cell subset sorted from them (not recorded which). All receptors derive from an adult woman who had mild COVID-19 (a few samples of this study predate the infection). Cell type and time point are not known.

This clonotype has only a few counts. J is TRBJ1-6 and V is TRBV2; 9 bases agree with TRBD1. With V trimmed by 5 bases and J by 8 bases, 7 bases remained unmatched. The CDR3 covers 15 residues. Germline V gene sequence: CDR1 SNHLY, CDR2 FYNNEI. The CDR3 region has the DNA TGTGCCAGCAGTCCCGGACAGGGGTTCTATTCACCCCTCCACTTT. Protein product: CASSPGQGFYSPLHF.

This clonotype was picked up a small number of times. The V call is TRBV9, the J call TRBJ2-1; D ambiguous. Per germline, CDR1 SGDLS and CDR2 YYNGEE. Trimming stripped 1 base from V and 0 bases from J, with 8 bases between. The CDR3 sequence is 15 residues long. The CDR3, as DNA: TGTGCCAGCAGCGTATACCTTTCCTCCTACAATGAGCAGTTCTTC. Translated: CASSVYLSSYNEQFF.

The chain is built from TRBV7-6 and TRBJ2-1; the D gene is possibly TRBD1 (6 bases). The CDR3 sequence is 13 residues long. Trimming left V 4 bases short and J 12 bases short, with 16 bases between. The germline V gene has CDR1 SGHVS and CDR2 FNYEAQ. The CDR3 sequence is CASSSQSGVSQFF. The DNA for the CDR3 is TGTGCCAGCAGCTCTCAGTCAGGGGTATCGCAGTTCTTC. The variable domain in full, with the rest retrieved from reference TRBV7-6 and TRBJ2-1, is GAGVSQSPRYKVTKRGQDVALRCDPISGHVSLYWYRQALGQGPEFLTYFNYEAQQDKSGLPNDRFSAERPEGSISTLTIQRTEQRDSAMYRCASSSQSGVSQFFGPGTRLTVL.

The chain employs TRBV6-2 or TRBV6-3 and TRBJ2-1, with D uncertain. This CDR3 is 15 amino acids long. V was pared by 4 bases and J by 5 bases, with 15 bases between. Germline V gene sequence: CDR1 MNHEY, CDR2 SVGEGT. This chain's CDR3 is CASSFRRPWDNEQFF. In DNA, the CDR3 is TGTGCCAGCAGTTTCCGTCGACCGTGGGACAATGAGCAGTTCTTC.

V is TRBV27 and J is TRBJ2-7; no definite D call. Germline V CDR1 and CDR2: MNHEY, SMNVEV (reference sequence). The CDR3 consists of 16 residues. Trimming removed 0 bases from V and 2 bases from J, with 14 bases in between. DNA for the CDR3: TGTGCCAGCAGTTTATCTCCCACCAGCGCTCCCTACGAGCAGTACTTC. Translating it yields CASSLSPTSAPYEQYF.